The clone carrying this T cell receptor (beta chain) occurred once. This sample is drawn from a study of neoadjuvant anti-PD-1 for oral cavity cancer. Time point: after neoadjuvant nivolumab, at surgical resection. Germline CDR1 and CDR2: MDHEN and SYDVKM. V lost 3 bases to trimming and J lost 6 bases, with 7 bases between them. The CDR3 length is 12 residues. Data came from immunoSEQ multiplex PCR; TCRdb stores just in-frame clones and leaves some out. The data contain about 9,800 clones, about 65% of them seen just once; the ten biggest clones take up around 4.5%. The specimen was PBMCs, collected after nivolumab (anti-PD-1) treatment. The chain uses TRBV28 and TRBJ2-3; D unresolved. The TCR comes from a person between 35 and 79 years old with oral cavity squamous cell carcinoma. The CDR3 nucleotides are TGTGCCAGCAGTTTGCTAATTGATACGCAGTATTTT. Amino acid sequence: CASSLLIDTQYF.